This note documents a single T cell receptor beta chain sequence. The data derive from a study of CD8 T cells in Susac syndrome. The authors reverse transcribed roughly 0.5 to 1 ug RNA with random hexamers. It was immunoSEQ multiplex PCR that amplified TCR beta CDR3 across 54 Vbeta and 13 Jbeta. TCRdb ran MiXCR on the immunoSEQ multiplex PCR reads and lists one entry per CDR3 protein. The table records around 300,000 distinct CDR3 sequences, 92% of them present only once. TEMRA cells were FACS-enriched, while CD8+ and CD4+ T cells were negatively isolated. The CDR3 loop spans 15 amino acids. Trimming stripped 2 bases from V and 5 bases from J, with 15 bases between. Germline CDR1 and CDR2: SGHTA and FQGTGA.

Input material: CD4+ T cells from PBMCs. The chain couples TRBV7-3 to TRBJ2-5; a possible D gene is TRBD1 (6 bases). This receptor was identified in a human donor with multiple sclerosis. The CDR3 DNA sequence: TGTGCCAGCAGCTTAGGGGGCTGGCGGCGGGAGACCCAGTACTTC. Protein sequence: CASSLGGWRRETQYF.